This T cell receptor (beta chain) emerged from a study of blood T cell repertoires in COVID-19. Whole-study context: PBMCs, B-cell-depleted T cells, or T cells provided the cDNA or gDNA that made up the material.

Original processing notes: Estimated nucleated cell counts came from reference gene primer amplification. Profiled with immunoSEQ multiplex PCR; TCRdb holds only in-frame clones, not every one. The DNA gave D and trimming, while V, J and clone size come from that table. The sample lists approximately 400,000 clones; more than 75% were seen once. The CDR3 covers 14 residues. The J segment lost 3 bases and the V segment lost 9 bases, leaving 8 bases of the junction unmatched. Germline CDR1 ENHRY, CDR2 SYGVKD. The J gene is TRBJ1-1, the V gene TRBV10-3; 9 bases match TRBD1. Sequencing was done on a sample of peripheral blood. This receptor was obtained from a human donor with acute or convalescent COVID-19. The donor label of this sample is uncertain. Written as DNA, the CDR3 is TGTGCCATTTGGGGTGGGGACAGGGACACTGAAGCTTTCTTT. It codes for CAIWGGDRDTEAFF.